A few counts support the clone carrying this T cell receptor beta chain. Its target is not known. This sample was taken from a study of human T cells and chemical hapten exposure. The overall study: Patch tests delivered 0.01% DPC to the upper back and were evaluated at 6 days. Study-wide results and caveats: With regard to DPC sensitization, TCRs above 1 in 1000 frequency did not change.

MiXCR was run by TCRdb on the RACE reads, yielding one entry per CDR3 protein. The top ten clones hold around 2% of a sample with 40,000 to 65,000 distinct CDR3 sequences, 9.5% to 11% of them seen once. This CDR3 region has 17 residues. V was pared by 0 bases and J by 7 bases, with 6 bases of the junction left unmatched. Germline V lookup: CDR1 KGHSH, CDR2 LQKENI. Time point: patch test 1, 2 weeks after DPC sensitization. Treatment in this sample: therapeutic diphenylcyclopropenone sensitization with weekly scalp DPC. Unfractionated whole blood was the source of the extracted total RNA. Every donor had alopecia and was 18 to 70 years old; all were suitable for DPC.

The V and J genes are TRBV18 and TRBJ2-1; 13 bases are shared with TRBD2. The receptor was isolated from a woman aged 40 to 49 with alopecia areata. Some clones in this sample may be carry-over from other donors' samples. Sequenced here: whole blood, sampled in connection with sensitization to the hapten diphenylcyclopropenone (DPC). This CDR3 is CASSPPGLAGVENEQFF. The CDR3 bases are TGTGCCAGCTCACCACCCGGACTAGCGGGAGTGGAGAATGAGCAGTTCTTC.